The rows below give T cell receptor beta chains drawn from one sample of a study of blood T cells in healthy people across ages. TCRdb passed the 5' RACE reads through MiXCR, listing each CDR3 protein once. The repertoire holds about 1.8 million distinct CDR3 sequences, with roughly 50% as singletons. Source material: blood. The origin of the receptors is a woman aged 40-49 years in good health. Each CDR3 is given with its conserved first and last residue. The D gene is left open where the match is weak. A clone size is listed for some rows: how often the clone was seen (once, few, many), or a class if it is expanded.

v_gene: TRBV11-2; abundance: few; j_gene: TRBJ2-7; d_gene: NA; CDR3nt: TGTGCCAGCAGCTTAGACGCTCGGGGCGAGCAGTACTTC; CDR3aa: CASSLDARGEQYF
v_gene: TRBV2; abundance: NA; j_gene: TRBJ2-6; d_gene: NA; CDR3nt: TGTGCCAGCAGGGACGGGGGCACTGGGGCCAACGTCCTGACTTTC; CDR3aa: CASRDGGTGANVLTF
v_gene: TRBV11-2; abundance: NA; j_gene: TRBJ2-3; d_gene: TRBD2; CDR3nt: TGTGCCAGCAGCTCTCGGACTAGCCCTGGTACGCAGTATTTT; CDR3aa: CASSSRTSPGTQYF
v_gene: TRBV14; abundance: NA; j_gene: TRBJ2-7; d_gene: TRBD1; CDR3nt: TGTGCCAGCAGCCAAGATGTAGGACAGGCCTACGAGCAGTACTTC; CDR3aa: CASSQDVGQAYEQYF
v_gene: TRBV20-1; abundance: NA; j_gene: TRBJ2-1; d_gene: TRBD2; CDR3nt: TGCAGTGCTTTAAGCGGGGGGGCGAATGAGCAGTTCTTC; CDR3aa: CSALSGGANEQFF
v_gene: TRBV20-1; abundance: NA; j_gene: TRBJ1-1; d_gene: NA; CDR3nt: TGCAGTGCTATCGAACGGGACAACTTTAATGCTTTCTTT; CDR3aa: CSAIERDNFNAFF
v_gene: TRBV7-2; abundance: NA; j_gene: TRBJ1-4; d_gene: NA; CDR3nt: TGTGCCAGCCTCTTAGCACCCCGGGCTTTCAGTAATGAAAAACTGTTTTTT; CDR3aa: CASLLAPRAFSNEKLFF
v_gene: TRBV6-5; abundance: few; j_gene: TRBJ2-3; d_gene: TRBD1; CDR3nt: TGTGCCAGCAGACCGGACAGGGTCACAGATACGCAGTATTTT; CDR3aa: CASRPDRVTDTQYF
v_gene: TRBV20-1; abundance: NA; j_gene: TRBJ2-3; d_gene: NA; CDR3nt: TGCAGTGCTAGATTGCGGTCTGGCTTGAGCACAGATACGCAGTATTTT; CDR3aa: CSARLRSGLSTDTQYF
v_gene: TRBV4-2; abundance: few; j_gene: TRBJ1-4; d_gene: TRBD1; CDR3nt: TGTGCCAGCAGCCAAGATCCCGGGACAGCTAGTAATGAAAAACTGTTTTTT; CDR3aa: CASSQDPGTASNEKLFF
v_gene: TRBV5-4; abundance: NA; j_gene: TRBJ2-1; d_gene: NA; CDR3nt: TGTGCCAGCAGTGGCCGGGGCTCCTACAATGAGCAGTTCTTC; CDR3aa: CASSGRGSYNEQFF
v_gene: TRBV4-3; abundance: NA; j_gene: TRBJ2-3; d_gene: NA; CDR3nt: TGCGCCAGCAGCCACACCGGGACGATCTCTGGTGATACGCAGTATTTT; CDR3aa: CASSHTGTISGDTQYF
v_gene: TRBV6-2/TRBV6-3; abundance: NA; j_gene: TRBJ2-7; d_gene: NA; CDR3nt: TGTGCCAGCAGACATCCGGGAATATGGGACGAGCAGTACTTC; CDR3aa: CASRHPGIWDEQYF
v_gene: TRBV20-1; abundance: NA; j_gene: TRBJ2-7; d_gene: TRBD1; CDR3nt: TGCAGTGCCCTGGGACAGGGGGCCTCCTACGAGCAGTACTTC; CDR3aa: CSALGQGASYEQYF
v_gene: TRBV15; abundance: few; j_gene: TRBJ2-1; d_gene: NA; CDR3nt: TGTGCCACCAGCAGAGATGCGGGCACCATTTGGGGGAATGAGCAGTTCTTC; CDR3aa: CATSRDAGTIWGNEQFF
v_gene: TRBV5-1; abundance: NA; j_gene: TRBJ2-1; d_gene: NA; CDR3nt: TGCGCCAGCAGCTTGTTCGGACAGCTCTACAATGAGCAGTTCTTC; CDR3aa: CASSLFGQLYNEQFF
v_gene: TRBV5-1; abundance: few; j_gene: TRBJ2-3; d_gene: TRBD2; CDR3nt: TGCGCCAGCAGGCCAAAAAGCGGGGGGGCGGATACGCAGTATTTT; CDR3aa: CASRPKSGGADTQYF
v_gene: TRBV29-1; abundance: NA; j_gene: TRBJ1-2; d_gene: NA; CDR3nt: TGCAGCGTTCCAGCGCTAAGGGATGGCTACACCTTC; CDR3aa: CSVPALRDGYTF
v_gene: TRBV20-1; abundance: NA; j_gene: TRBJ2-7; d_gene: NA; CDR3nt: TGCAGTGCTAGAGATGACGACACATCCTACGAGCAGTACTTC; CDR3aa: CSARDDDTSYEQYF
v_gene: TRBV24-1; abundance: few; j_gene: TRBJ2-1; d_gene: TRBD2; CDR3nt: TGTGCCACCAGTGCTCCACTAGCGGGGCAGTACAATGAGCAGTTCTTC; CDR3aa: CATSAPLAGQYNEQFF
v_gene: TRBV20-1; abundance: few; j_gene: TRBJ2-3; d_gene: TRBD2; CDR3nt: TGCAGTGCGATGGGGGGGACTAGCACAGATACGCAGTATTTT; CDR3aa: CSAMGGTSTDTQYF
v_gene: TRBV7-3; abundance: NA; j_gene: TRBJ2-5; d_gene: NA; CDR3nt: TGTGCCAGCAGCTTATGGAGAGAAGAGACCCAGTACTTC; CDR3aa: CASSLWREETQYF
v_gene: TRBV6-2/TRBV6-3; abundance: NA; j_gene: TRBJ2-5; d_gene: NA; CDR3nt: TGTGCCAGCATTAACAGCTTCGCGCAGTACTTC; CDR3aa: CASINSFAQYF
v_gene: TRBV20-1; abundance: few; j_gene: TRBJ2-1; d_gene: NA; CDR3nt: TGCAGTGCTAGAGTGGGGGCTTGGGGCTCCTACAATGAGCAGTTCTTC; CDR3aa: CSARVGAWGSYNEQFF
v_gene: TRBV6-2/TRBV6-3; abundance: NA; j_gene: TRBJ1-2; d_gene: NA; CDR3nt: TGTGCCAGCAGTCGGAGTGCGGCGACGGGGTCTGGCTACACCTTC; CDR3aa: CASSRSAATGSGYTF
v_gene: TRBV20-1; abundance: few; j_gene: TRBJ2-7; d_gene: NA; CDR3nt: TGCAGTGCTAGAGATCTCTCCCACGAGCAGTACTTC; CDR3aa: CSARDLSHEQYF
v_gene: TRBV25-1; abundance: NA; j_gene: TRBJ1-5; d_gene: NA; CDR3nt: TGTGCCAGGATAGGATGGGCAGGGGCCCCCAATCAGCCCCAGCATTTT; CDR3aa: CARIGWAGAPNQPQHF
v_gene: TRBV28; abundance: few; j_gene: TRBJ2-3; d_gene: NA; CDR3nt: TGTGCCAGCAGTTATCGGGCGGGGAGCACAGATACGCAGTATTTT; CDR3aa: CASSYRAGSTDTQYF